Presented here are 24 T cell receptor beta chains from one specimen sequenced in a study of tumor and adjacent non-tumor tissue in lung cancer. This sample's RNA came from whole unsorted tissue. Distant lung tissue was collected more than 3 cm away from the tumor edge. Three rounds of nested PCR, following a modified ARM-PCR protocol, produced the TCRbeta library. One entry per CDR3 protein, called by TCRdb with MiXCR from the multiplex PCR reads. The table includes roughly 75,000 distinct CDR3 sequences, roughly 70% detected once. Source material: distant non-tumor lung tissue. Receptor source: a woman in her 50s with non-small cell lung cancer.

As regards this clonotype: A junction end diverges from the germline sequence, so it may reflect a read error. The V and J genes are TRBV10-3 and TRBJ2-5; the D gene is possibly TRBD1 (6 bases). The CDR3 consists of 16 residues. CDR1 is ENHRY and CDR2 is SYGVKD in the germline V gene. The CDR3 loop is CVISEMGANAQETQYF. In DNA, the CDR3 is TGTGTCATCAGTGAGATGGGGGCCAATGCCCAAGAGACCCAGTACTTT.

Details on this clonotype: One end of the junction does not line up with germline, which may come from a read error. This sequence joins TRBV6-1 and TRBJ2-3; D possibly corresponds to TRBD2 (5 bases). CDR1 is MNHNS, CDR2 SASEGT, per germline. The CDR3 has 15 residues. In DNA, the CDR3 is TGTGTCAGCAGCCCGGGGTCGGTTTTGGCAGATACGGAGTATTTT. Its translation: CVSSPGSVLADTEYF.

In the case of this clonotype: A much larger clonotype is one base distant, so this may be a read error. It is likely a read error, because the conserved phenylalanine at the end of the CDR3 is missing. The chain has TRBV6-5 and TRBJ2-6, with D possibly matching TRBD1 (6 bases). Between the trimmed V and J ends, which lost 5 bases and 0 bases, there was a span of 8 bases. CDR3 size: 15 residues. From germline, CDR1 is MNHEY and CDR2 SVGAGI. CDR3 coding DNA: TGTGCCAGCAGTGGACAGAGCTCTGGGGCCAACGTCCTGACTTTA. Protein sequence: CASSGQSSGANVLTL.

About this clonotype itself: At one end, the junction sequence differs from germline, possibly due to a read error. The chain recombines TRBV6-1 with TRBJ2-4; 7 nucleotides align to TRBD1. The CDR3 loop spans 15 amino acids. Germline-derived CDR1 and CDR2 are MNHNS and SASEGT. The CDR3: CGSSEGSGQVNIQYF. The CDR3 DNA is TGTGGCAGCAGTGAAGGGTCTGGACAGGTAAACATCCAGTACTTC.

This clonotype was detected a few times. The junction departs from the called germline gene at one end, perhaps through a read error. The rearrangement joins TRBV29-1 to TRBJ2-3; D not certain. Germline V CDR1 and CDR2: SQVTM, ANQGSEA. The length of the CDR3 is 12 residues. Here the CDR3 reads CSVGQGGDMQYF. CDR3 in DNA: TGCAGCGTTGGACAAGGTGGTGATATGCAGTATTTT.

The gene calls are TRBV4-1 and TRBJ2-7; tentatively, D is TRBD1 (5 bases). Germline loops: CDR1 MGHRA, CDR2 YSYEKL. This CDR3 has 16 amino acids. V was cut by 0 bases and J by 8 bases, with 20 bases left in between. The CDR3 bases are TGCGCCAGCAGCCAAGAGCTGTACAAGGGGTTTTCCAAGCAGTACTTC. Translated, it gives CASSQELYKGFSKQYF.

Concerning this clonotype: This may stem from a read error, because a much larger clone lies one nucleotide away. Since the CDR3 does not end with the conserved phenylalanine or tryptophan, this likely comes from a read error. The J gene is TRBJ2-1, the V gene TRBV5-4; D may match TRBD1 or TRBD2 (5 bases each). In germline, CDR1 is SGHNT, CDR2 YYREEE (reference sequence). The CDR3 length is 14 residues. The V end was cut by 3 bases, the J end by 8 bases, with 15 bases between. The CDR3 nucleotides read TGTGCCAGCAGCTCGCAGGGCCCGCGGGATGAGCAGTTCTCC. Translation gives CASSSQGPRDEQFS.

Worth noting for this clonotype: An end of the junction differs from the germline gene, which may be a read error. In DNA, the CDR3 is TGCAGTGCTAGAGGGCTAGCGGACACGGCCGGGGAACTGTTTTTT. This codes for CSARGLADTAGELFF. The chain is built from TRBV20-1 and TRBJ2-2, with 7 bases aligning to TRBD2. CDR1 DFQATT and CDR2 SNEGSKA come from the germline V gene (reference sequence). There are 15 residues in the CDR3.

By sample share, this clonotype is medium-sized. The chain combines TRBV4-1 with TRBJ2-7; no definite D call. V was trimmed by 1 base and J by 0 bases, leaving 7 bases between them. Germline CDR1 and CDR2: MGHRA and YSYEKL. The CDR3 runs 14 residues. CDR3 residues: CASSQASSSYEQYF. In nucleotides, the CDR3 is TGCGCCAGCAGCCAAGCCTCTAGCTCCTACGAGCAGTACTTC.

As for this clonotype: One end of the junction does not line up with germline, which may come from a read error. The chain uses TRBV29-1 and TRBJ1-6, with D uncertain. From germline, CDR1 is SQVTM and CDR2 ANQGSEA. The length of the CDR3 is 13 residues. The CDR3 region has the DNA TGCAGCGCCCGATGCGAATCAAATTCACCCTTCCACTTT. As protein: CSARCESNSPFHF.

Only a few counts were recorded for this clonotype. The rearrangement joins TRBV28 to TRBJ2-7; 7 nucleotides match TRBD1. Per germline, CDR1 MDHEN and CDR2 SYDVKM. The CDR3 is made up of 14 amino acids. Trimming removed 10 bases from V and 0 bases from J; junction bases left unmatched: 9. For the CDR3, the DNA is TGTGCCACCACGACAGGGACAAGCTCCTACGAGCAGTACTTC. It specifies CATTTGTSSYEQYF. The whole variable domain, remainder taken from reference TRBV28 and TRBJ2-7, is DVKVTQSSRYLVKRTGEKVFLECVQDMDHENMFWYRQDPGLGLRLIYFSYDVKMKEKGDIPEGYSVSREKKERFSLILESASTNQTSMYLCATTTGTSSYEQYFGPGTRLTVT.

Worth noting for this clonotype: Because it lacks the conserved phenylalanine or tryptophan at the end, this CDR3 is likely a read error. The gene calls are TRBV11-1 and TRBJ2-3; TRBD2 might be the D (5 bases). From germline, CDR1 is SGHAT and CDR2 FQDESV (reference sequence). CDR3 length: 14 residues. The CDR3 sequence is CVSSLATGTDTQYY. CDR3 bases: TGTGTCAGTAGCTTAGCGACCGGGACAGATACGCAGTATTAT.

For this clonotype: Compared with germline, one end of the junction differs, possibly owing to a read error. V usage is TRBV11-2 and J usage is TRBJ2-2, with D perhaps matching TRBD1 or TRBD2 (5 bases each). The CDR3 runs 17 residues. Germline V CDR1 and CDR2: SGHAT, FQNNGV. DNA of the CDR3: TGTGCCAGCCACTTTGGGGGTAGCCGAATTTCCACCGGGGAGCTATTTTTT. Encoded protein: CASHFGGSRISTGELFF.

The chain couples TRBV30 to TRBJ1-5, with D possibly TRBD1 on 5 matching bases. In germline, CDR1 is GTSNPN, CDR2 SVGIG (reference sequence). The CDR3 sequence is 16 residues long. V was clipped by 2 bases and J by 6 bases, with 20 bases between them. Here the CDR3 DNA reads TGTGCCTGGAGTCCCCAGACAGAGTCGGGTAGTCAGCCCCAGCATTTT. It is translated as CAWSPQTESGSQPQHF.

In regard to this clonotype: The junction departs from germline at one end; a sequencing error may be responsible. The chain has TRBV6-1 and TRBJ2-2, with D tentatively TRBD1 or TRBD2 (5 bases each). The CDR3 is made up of 16 amino acids. The germline CDR1 and CDR2 sequences are MNHNS and SASEGT. The CDR3 loop reads CPSMQFSTVKTGELLF. The CDR3 DNA sequence: TGTCCCAGCATGCAGTTTTCGACAGTGAAAACCGGGGAGCTGTTATTT.

This clonotype was seen a few times. V is TRBV7-6 and J is TRBJ2-1; 10 bases align to TRBD2. Trimming cost V 5 bases and J 4 bases; bases outside gene matches: 5. Germline V gives CDR1 SGHVS, CDR2 FNYEAQ. The CDR3 loop spans 15 amino acids. The CDR3 region has the DNA TGTGCCAGCAGCCTACTAGCGGGACCATACAATGAGCAGTTCTTC. This codes for CASSLLAGPYNEQFF.

The genes are TRBV4-3 and TRBJ2-7; no clear D gene. The V gene lost 1 base and the J gene lost 4 bases, with 20 bases spanning the gap. This CDR3 is built from 17 residues. Germline assignment: CDR1 LGHNA and CDR2 YSLEER. The CDR3: CASSQVWGIAYPYEQYF. DNA for the CDR3: TGCGCCAGCAGCCAAGTATGGGGAATAGCTTACCCATACGAGCAGTACTTC.

Regarding this clonotype: The junction shows a germline mismatch at one end, possibly a read error. V usage is TRBV28 and J usage is TRBJ1-2, with 9 bases lining up with TRBD1. There are 17 residues in the CDR3. CDR1 is MDHEN and CDR2 is SYDVKM in the germline V gene. The CDR3, as DNA: TGTGCCACCAGTTCACCAACACGGACAGGGGCCTTCTATGGCTACACCTTC. Translation gives CATSSPTRTGAFYGYTF.

There are a few counts of this clonotype. V usage is TRBV6-1 and J usage is TRBJ2-1; D is undetermined. V was shortened by 4 bases and J by 4 bases, with 20 bases between the two germline ends. Germline V gene data show CDR1 as MNHNS and CDR2 as SASEGT. The CDR3 spans 17 residues. CDR3 nucleotide sequence: TGTGCCAGCAGTGCTTCTTTTCAGCTCTTCGGGTACAATGAGCAGTTCTTC. It yields the protein CASSASFQLFGYNEQFF.

Remarks on this clonotype: Relative to the germline gene, one junction end is altered; a read error may explain this. This rearrangement joins TRBV7-2 to TRBJ2-2; D is possibly TRBD2 (6 bases). This CDR3 has 16 amino acids. Germline loops: CDR1 SGHTA, CDR2 FQGNSA. This chain's CDR3 is CANSFSPGDYTGELFF. CDR3 DNA sequence: TGTGCCAACAGCTTTTCTCCGGGGGACTACACCGGGGAGCTGTTTTTT.

The rearrangement uses TRBV29-1 and TRBJ1-5; D is possibly TRBD1 (6 bases). The CDR3 is 14 amino acids. Looked up from germline, CDR1 is SQVTM and CDR2 is ANQGSEA. CDR3 loop: CSVPTGTIDQPQHF. The CDR3 coding sequence is TGCAGTGTTCCAACAGGGACTATCGATCAGCCCCAGCATTTT.

This clonotype has more than one count but fewer than ten. V usage is TRBV13 and J usage is TRBJ1-6; D ambiguous. The V end lost 4 bases, the J end lost 9 bases, and 7 bases lay between the germline ends. Germline-derived CDR1 and CDR2 are PRHDT and FYEKMQ (reference sequence). The CDR3 runs to 12 residues. This chain's CDR3 is CASSSGSSPLHF. As DNA, the CDR3 is TGTGCCAGCAGCTCTGGCAGTTCACCCCTCCACTTT.

About this clonotype: This clone may be a read error of a much larger clone one base away. The chain combines TRBV6-1 with TRBJ1-4; tentatively, D is TRBD1 (5 bases). Per germline, CDR1 MNHNS and CDR2 SASEGT. The CDR3 spans 14 residues. DNA of the CDR3: TGTGTCAGCAGTGACGCAGGGATGCATGAAAAACTGTTTTTT. Translated, it gives CVSSDAGMHEKLFF.

J is TRBJ2-7 and V is TRBV19; D uncertain. CDR3 size: 13 residues. Germline lookup yields CDR1 LNHDA and CDR2 SQIVND (reference sequence). With 3 bases removed from V and 3 bases from J, the gap between germline ends came to 9 bases. DNA for the CDR3: TGTGCCAGTAGTATGGAACGGAGCTACGAGCAGTACTTC. It is translated as CASSMERSYEQYF.